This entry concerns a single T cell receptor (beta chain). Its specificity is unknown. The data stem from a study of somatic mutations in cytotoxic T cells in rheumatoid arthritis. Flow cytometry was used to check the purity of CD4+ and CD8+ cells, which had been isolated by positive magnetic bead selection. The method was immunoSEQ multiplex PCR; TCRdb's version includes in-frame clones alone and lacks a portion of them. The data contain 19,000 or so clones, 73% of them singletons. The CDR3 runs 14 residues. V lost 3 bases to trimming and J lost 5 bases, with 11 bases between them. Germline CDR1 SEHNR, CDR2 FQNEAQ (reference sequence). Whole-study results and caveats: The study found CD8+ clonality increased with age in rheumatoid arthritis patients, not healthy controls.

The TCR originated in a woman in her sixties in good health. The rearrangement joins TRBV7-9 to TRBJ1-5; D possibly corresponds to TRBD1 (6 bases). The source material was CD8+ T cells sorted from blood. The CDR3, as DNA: TGTGCCAGCAGCTTGGGGGGGCAGGATCAGCCCCAGCATTTT. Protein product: CASSLGGQDQPQHF. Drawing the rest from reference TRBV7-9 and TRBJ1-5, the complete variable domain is DTGVSQNPRHKITKRGQNVTFRCDPISEHNRLYWYRQTLGQGPEFLTYFQNEAQLEKSRLLSDRFSAERPKGSFSTLEIQRTEQGDSAMYLCASSLGGQDQPQHFGDGTRLSIL.